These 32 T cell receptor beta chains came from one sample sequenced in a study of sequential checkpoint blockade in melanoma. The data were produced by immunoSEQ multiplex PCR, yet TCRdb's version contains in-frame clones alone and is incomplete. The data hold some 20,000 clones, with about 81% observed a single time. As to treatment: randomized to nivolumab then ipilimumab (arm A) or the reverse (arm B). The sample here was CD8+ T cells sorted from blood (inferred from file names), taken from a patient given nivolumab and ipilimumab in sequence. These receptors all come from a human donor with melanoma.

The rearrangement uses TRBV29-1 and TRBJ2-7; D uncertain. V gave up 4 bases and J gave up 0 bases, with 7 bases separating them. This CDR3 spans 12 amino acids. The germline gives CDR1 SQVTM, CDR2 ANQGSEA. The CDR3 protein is CSVVGTSYEQYF. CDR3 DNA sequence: TGCAGCGTTGTTGGCACCTCCTACGAGCAGTACTTC.

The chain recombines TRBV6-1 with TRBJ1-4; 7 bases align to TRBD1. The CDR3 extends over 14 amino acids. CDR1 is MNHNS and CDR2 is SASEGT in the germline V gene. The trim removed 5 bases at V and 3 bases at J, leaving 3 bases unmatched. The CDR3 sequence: CASSSTGANEKLFF. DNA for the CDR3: TGTGCCAGCAGTTCTACAGGGGCTAATGAAAAACTGTTTTTT.

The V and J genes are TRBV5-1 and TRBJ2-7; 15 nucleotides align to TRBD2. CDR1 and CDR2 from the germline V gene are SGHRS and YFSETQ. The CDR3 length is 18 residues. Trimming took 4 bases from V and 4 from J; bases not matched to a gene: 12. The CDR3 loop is CASSPGLAGGLGGYEQYF. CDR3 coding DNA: TGCGCCAGCAGCCCCGGACTAGCGGGAGGGCTAGGGGGGTACGAGCAGTACTTC.

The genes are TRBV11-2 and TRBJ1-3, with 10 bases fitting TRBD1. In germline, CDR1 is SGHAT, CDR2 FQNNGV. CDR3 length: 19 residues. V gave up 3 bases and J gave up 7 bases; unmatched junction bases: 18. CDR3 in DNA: TGTGCCAGCAGCTTTTTTATGGGCCAGGGACAGGGGTTGTGGAACACCATATATTTT. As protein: CASSFFMGQGQGLWNTIYF.

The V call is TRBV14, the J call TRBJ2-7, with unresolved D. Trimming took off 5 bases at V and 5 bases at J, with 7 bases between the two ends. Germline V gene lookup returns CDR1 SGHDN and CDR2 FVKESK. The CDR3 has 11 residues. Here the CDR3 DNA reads TGTGCCAGCAGCGTGGGCCACGAGCAGTACTTC. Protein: CASSVGHEQYF.

CDR3 residues: CASSSSGGQTYEQYF. DNA for the CDR3: TGTGCCAGCAGCTCCAGCGGGGGGCAGACCTACGAGCAGTACTTC. The rearrangement links TRBV9 to TRBJ2-7, with 9 nucleotides matching TRBD2. J gave up 2 bases and V 4 bases, and 7 bases lay outside the gene matches. Germline-derived CDR1 and CDR2 are SGDLS and YYNGEE. The CDR3 sequence is 15 residues long.

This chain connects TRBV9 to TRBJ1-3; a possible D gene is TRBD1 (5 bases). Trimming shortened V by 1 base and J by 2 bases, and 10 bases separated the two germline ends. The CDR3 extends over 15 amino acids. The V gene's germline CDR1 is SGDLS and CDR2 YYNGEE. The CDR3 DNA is TGTGCCAGCAGCGTAATGGCAGGGACTGGAAACACCATATATTTT. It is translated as CASSVMAGTGNTIYF.

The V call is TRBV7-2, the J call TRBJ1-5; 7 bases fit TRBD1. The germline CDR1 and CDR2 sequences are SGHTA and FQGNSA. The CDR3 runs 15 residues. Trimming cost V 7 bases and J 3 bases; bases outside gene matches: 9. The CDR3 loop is CASKGTEFVNQPQHF. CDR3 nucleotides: TGTGCCAGCAAGGGGACAGAATTTGTCAATCAGCCCCAGCATTTT. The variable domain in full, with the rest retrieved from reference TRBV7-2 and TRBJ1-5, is GAGVSQSPSNKVTEKGKDVELRCDPISGHTALYWYRQSLGQGLEFLIYFQGNSAPDKSGLPSDRFSAERTGGSVSTLTIQRTQQEDSAVYLCASKGTEFVNQPQHFGDGTRLSIL.

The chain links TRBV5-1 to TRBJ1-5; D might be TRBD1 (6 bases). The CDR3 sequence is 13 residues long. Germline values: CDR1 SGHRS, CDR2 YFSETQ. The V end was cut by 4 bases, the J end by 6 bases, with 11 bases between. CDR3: CASSPGGPQPQHF. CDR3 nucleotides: TGCGCCAGCAGCCCGGGGGGCCCTCAGCCCCAGCATTTT.

In nucleotides, the CDR3 is TGTGCCAGCAGTTTATCTAGTTACAGGGATTACGAGCAGTACTTC. Its protein is CASSLSSYRDYEQYF. This sequence joins TRBV27 and TRBJ2-7; the D gene is possibly TRBD1 (6 bases). The length of the CDR3 is 15 residues. V dropped 0 bases and J dropped 4 bases, with 13 bases sitting between them. CDR1 is MNHEY, CDR2 SMNVEV, per germline (reference sequence).

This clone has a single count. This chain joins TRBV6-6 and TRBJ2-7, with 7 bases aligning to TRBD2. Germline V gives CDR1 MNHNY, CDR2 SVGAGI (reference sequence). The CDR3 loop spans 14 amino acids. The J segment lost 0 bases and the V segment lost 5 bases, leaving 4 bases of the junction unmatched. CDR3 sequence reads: CASSARGVSYEQYF. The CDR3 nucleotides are TGTGCCAGCAGTGCACGGGGGGTCTCCTACGAGCAGTACTTC.

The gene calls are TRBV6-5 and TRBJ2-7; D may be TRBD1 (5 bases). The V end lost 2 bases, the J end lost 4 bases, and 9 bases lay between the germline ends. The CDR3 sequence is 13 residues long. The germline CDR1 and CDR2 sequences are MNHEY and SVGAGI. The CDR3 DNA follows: TGTGCCAGCAGTTACACCAGGGTGTACGAGCAGTACTTC. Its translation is CASSYTRVYEQYF.

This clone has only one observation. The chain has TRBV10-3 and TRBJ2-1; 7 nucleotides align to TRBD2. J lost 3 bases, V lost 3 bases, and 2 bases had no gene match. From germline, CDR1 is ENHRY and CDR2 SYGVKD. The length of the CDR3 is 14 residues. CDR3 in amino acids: CAISEGEGYNEQFF. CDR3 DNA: TGTGCCATCAGTGAAGGGGAGGGCTACAATGAGCAGTTCTTC.

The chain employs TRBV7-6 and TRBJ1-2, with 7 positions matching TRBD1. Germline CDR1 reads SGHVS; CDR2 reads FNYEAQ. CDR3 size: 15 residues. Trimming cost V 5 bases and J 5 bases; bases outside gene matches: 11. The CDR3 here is CASSPGPGGLYGYTF. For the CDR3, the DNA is TGTGCCAGCAGCCCCGGCCCAGGGGGTCTATATGGCTACACCTTC.

The CDR3 loop reads CARSPGQGALVDSGANVLTF. CDR3 DNA sequence: TGTGCCAGAAGCCCAGGACAGGGGGCCCTTGTAGACTCTGGGGCCAACGTCCTGACTTTC. The chain combines TRBV5-3 with TRBJ2-6; TRBD1 aligns across 11 bases. TRBV5-3 is an ORF for which the function is uncertain. The CDR3 has 20 amino acids. Germline trimming cut 4 bases from V and 0 bases from J; bases unmatched to any gene: 12.

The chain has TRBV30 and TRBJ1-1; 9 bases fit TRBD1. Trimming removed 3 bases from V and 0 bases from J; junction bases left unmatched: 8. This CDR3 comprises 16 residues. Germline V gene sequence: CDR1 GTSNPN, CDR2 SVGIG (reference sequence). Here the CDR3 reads CAWSTGTGLLNTEAFF. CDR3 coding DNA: TGTGCCTGGAGCACCGGGACAGGGCTTTTGAACACTGAAGCTTTCTTT.

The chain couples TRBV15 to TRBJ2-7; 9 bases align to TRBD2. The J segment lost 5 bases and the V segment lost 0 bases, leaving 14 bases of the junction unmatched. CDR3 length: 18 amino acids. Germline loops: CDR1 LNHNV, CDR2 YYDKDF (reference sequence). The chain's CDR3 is CATSRDQGSGSASDEQYF. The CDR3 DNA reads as TGTGCCACCAGCAGAGATCAAGGTAGCGGGAGCGCTAGTGACGAGCAGTACTTC.

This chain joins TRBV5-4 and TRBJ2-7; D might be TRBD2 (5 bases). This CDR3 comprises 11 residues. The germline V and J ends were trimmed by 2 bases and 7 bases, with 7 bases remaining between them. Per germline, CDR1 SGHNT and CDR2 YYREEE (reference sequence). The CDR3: CASSFSGEQYF. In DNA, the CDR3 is TGTGCCAGCAGCTTTTCGGGGGAGCAGTACTTC.

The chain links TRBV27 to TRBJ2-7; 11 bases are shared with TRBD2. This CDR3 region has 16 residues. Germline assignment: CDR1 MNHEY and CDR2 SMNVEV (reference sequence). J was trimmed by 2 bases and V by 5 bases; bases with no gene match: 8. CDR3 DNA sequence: TGTGCCAGCAGTCCGGATGCGACTAGCGGGGCCTACGAGCAGTACTTC. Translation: CASSPDATSGAYEQYF.

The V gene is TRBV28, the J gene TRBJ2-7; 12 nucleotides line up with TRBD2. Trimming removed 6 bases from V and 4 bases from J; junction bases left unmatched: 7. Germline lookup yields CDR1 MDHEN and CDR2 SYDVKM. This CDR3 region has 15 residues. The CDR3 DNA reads TGTGCCAGCAGCGGGCTAGCGGGGGGGCGGTACGAGCAGTACTTC. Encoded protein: CASSGLAGGRYEQYF.

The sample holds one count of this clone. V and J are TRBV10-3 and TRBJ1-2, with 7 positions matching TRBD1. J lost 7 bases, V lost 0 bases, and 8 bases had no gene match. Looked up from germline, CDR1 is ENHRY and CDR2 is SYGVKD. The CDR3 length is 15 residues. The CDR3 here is CAISESTRDRGGYTF. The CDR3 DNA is TGTGCCATCAGTGAGTCGACTCGGGACAGAGGTGGCTACACCTTC.

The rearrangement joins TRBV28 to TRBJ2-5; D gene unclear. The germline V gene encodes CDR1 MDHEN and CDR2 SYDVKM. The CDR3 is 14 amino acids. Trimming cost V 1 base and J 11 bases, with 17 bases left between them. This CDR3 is CASSLSGLVTEQYF. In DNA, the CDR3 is TGTGCCAGCAGTTTATCGGGTTTGGTCACGGAGCAGTACTTC.

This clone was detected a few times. Written as DNA, the CDR3 is TGTGCCACCAGCAGTACCACCGGGACTGACACCTACGAGCAGTACTTC. This codes for CATSSTTGTDTYEQYF. The J gene is TRBJ2-7, the V gene TRBV15; the D gene is possibly TRBD2 (6 bases). The length of the CDR3 is 16 residues. The germline V gene encodes CDR1 LNHNV and CDR2 YYDKDF (reference sequence). Trimming pared 3 bases from V and 2 bases from J, leaving 17 bases between.

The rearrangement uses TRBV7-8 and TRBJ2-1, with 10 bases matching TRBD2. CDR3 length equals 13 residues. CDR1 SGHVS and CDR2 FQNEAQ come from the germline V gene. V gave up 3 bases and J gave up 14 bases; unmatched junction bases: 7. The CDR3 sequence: CASSLTSGPNKFF. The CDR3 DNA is TGTGCCAGCAGCTTGACTAGCGGGCCTAATAAGTTCTTC.

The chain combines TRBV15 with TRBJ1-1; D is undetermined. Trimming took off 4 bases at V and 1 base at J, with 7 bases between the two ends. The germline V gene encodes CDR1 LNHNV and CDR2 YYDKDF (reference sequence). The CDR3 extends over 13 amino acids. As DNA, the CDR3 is TGTGCCACCAGCATTACCAGGAACACTGAAGCTTTCTTT. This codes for CATSITRNTEAFF.

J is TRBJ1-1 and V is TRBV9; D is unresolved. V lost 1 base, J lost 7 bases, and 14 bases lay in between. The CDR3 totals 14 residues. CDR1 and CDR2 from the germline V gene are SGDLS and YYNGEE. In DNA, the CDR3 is TGTGCCAGCAGCGTATTACCGGAGACGGATGAAGCTTTCTTT. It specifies CASSVLPETDEAFF.

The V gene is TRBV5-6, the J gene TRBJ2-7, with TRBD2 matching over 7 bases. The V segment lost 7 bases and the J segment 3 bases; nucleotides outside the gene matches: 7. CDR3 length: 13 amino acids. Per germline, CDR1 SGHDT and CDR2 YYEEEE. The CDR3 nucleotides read TGTGCCAGCGGTTGGGGGAGGGACTACGAGCAGTACTTC. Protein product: CASGWGRDYEQYF.

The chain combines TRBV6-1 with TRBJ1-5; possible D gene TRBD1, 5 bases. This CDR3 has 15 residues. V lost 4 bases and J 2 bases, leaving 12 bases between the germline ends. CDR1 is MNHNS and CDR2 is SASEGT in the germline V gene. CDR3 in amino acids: CASSVDKARNQPQHF. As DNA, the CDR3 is TGTGCCAGCAGTGTGGACAAAGCCCGCAATCAGCCCCAGCATTTT.

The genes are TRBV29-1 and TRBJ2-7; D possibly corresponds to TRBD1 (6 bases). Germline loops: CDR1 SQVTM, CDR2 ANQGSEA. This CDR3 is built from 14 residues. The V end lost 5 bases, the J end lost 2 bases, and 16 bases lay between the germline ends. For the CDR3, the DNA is TGCAGCGTTAACGGTGGGCAGGGGACCTACGAGCAGTACTTC. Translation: CSVNGGQGTYEQYF.

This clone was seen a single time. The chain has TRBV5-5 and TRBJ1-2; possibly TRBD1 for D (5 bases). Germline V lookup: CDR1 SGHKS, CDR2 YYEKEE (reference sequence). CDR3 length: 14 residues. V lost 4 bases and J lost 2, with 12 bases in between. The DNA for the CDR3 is TGTGCCAGCAGCACAGTTACAGGAAACTATGGCTACACCTTC. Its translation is CASSTVTGNYGYTF.

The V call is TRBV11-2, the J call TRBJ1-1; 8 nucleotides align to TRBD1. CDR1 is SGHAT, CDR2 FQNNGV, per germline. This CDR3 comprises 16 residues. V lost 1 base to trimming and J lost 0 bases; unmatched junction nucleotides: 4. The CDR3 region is CASSLAGQGMNTEAFF. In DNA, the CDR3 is TGTGCCAGCAGCTTAGCCGGACAGGGAATGAACACTGAAGCTTTCTTT.

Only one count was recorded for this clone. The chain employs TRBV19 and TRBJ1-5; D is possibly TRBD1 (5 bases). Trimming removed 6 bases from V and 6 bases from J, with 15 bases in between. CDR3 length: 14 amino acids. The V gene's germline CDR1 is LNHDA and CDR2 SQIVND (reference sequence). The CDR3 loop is CASRDGDSRQPQHF. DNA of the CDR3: TGTGCCAGTAGGGATGGGGACTCCCGTCAGCCCCAGCATTTT.